This T cell receptor beta chain derives from a study of T cells expressing NK-cell markers. Overall study context: Serological testing identified most of the eight sequenced donors as HCMV-seropositive and one as seronegative.

CDR1 and CDR2 (germline): LGHNA, YNFKEQ. The length of the CDR3 is 16 residues. Template switching by 5'RACE with UMIs generated the TCR beta cDNA. TCRdb re-analyzed the 5' RACE reads; it lists each CDR3 protein once, without DNA. The table for this sample gives 150,000 or so distinct CDR3 sequences. The origin of this receptor is a woman between 45 and 65 years old in good health. This rearrangement joins TRBV4-2 to TRBJ2-3; TCRdb reports TRBD2, a call that lacks DNA to check it against. The sequenced sample consisted of blood T cells: a sorted CD56 or NKG2C T cell subset, CD4+ or CD8+ T cells, or bulk PBMC T cells (not recorded which). The CDR3 sequence is CASSQVGTSRPDTQYF.